Listed here are 9 T cell receptor beta chains from one sample, sequenced in a study of T cells after yellow fever vaccination. TCRdb reprocessed the 5' RACE reads via MiXCR and lists one record per CDR3 protein. The sample has 200,000 to 300,000 distinct CDR3 sequences, approximately 6.7% seen once; the top ten hold 1% to 1.2%. The input for sequencing was CD4+ T cells sorted from PBMCs, taken on the day of the yellow fever booster vaccination. These receptors were collected from a man in his thirties or forties who received the YFV17D yellow fever vaccine.

This clonotype was detected many times. The chain carries TRBV5-4 and TRBJ2-1, with 9 bases fitting TRBD2. The germline gives CDR1 SGHNT, CDR2 YYREEE (reference sequence). There are 16 residues in the CDR3. With V trimmed by 3 bases and J by 2 bases, 6 bases remained unmatched. The CDR3 nucleotides are TGTGCCAGCAGCTCAGCGGGAGGACGGGCCTACAATGAGCAGTTCTTC. As protein: CASSSAGGRAYNEQFF.

This clonotype was counted a few times. The V call is TRBV5-1, the J call TRBJ2-7, with 7 bases matching TRBD1. CDR3 length: 14 residues. Germline V lookup: CDR1 SGHRS, CDR2 YFSETQ. J gave up 6 bases and V 2 bases, and 8 bases lay outside the gene matches. CDR3 sequence reads: CASSFDRVEGEQYF. CDR3 DNA: TGCGCCAGCAGCTTCGACAGGGTCGAGGGCGAGCAGTACTTC.

The rearrangement links TRBV4-3 to TRBJ1-1; D is perhaps TRBD1 (6 bases). The CDR3 totals 15 residues. Germline V gene lookup returns CDR1 LGHNA and CDR2 YSLEER. Trimming cost V 1 base and J 0 bases, with 9 bases left between them. The CDR3 sequence is CASSQGHRVNTEAFF. The CDR3 region has the DNA TGCGCCAGCAGCCAAGGGCACAGGGTGAACACTGAAGCTTTCTTT.

There are a few counts of this clonotype. This chain connects TRBV3-1 to TRBJ1-4; D gene unclear. V dropped 4 bases and J dropped 6 bases, with 15 bases sitting between them. The germline V gene encodes CDR1 LGHDT and CDR2 YNNKEL (reference sequence). The CDR3 covers 15 residues. CDR3 sequence: CASSPGTAADEKLFF. The CDR3 nucleotides read TGTGCCAGCAGCCCGGGAACAGCTGCGGATGAAAAACTGTTTTTT.

This clonotype was seen ten or more times. The chain recombines TRBV20-1 with TRBJ2-5, with no clear D. The germline CDR1 and CDR2 sequences are DFQATT and SNEGSKA (reference sequence). CDR3 length: 14 residues. V dropped 1 base and J dropped 4 bases, with 13 bases sitting between them. The CDR3 is CSARGPLIGETQYF. CDR3 bases: TGCAGTGCTAGAGGTCCACTGATTGGAGAGACCCAGTACTTC.

The rearrangement uses TRBV5-1 and TRBJ2-3; TRBD2 matches at 10 bases. Germline lookup yields CDR1 SGHRS and CDR2 YFSETQ. V lost 4 bases to trimming and J lost 2 bases; unmatched junction nucleotides: 4. The CDR3 loop spans 15 amino acids. Written as DNA, the CDR3 is TGCGCCAGCAGCATAACTAGCGGGGTCACAGATACGCAGTATTTT. It specifies CASSITSGVTDTQYF.

DNA of the CDR3: TGCGCCAGCAGTCAATTGGCTAGCGGGCGCTCCCGGGACACCGGGGAGCTGTTTTTT. Translation gives CASSQLASGRSRDTGELFF. The chain recombines TRBV23-1 with TRBJ2-2, with 8 bases aligning to TRBD2. TRBV23-1 is sorted into the ORF group, with uncertain function. The CDR3 contains 19 residues. Losses at the gene ends were 1 base for V and 3 bases for J; bases not matched to a gene: 13.

This clonotype was picked up many times. The V gene is TRBV10-3, the J gene TRBJ2-3; D might be TRBD1 (5 bases). Trimming removed 3 bases from V and 13 bases from J, with 20 bases in between. Germline CDR1 reads ENHRY; CDR2 reads SYGVKD. CDR3 length equals 14 residues. The CDR3 DNA sequence: TGTGCCATCAGTGAACAGGAACAGAGGTTCCGGGAGTATTTT. It specifies CAISEQEQRFREYF.

This clonotype appeared many times. V and J are TRBV20-1 and TRBJ2-3; D gene uncertain. Trimming left V 7 bases short and J 1 base short, with 3 bases between. From germline, CDR1 is DFQATT and CDR2 SNEGSKA (reference sequence). The CDR3 has 10 residues. The DNA of the CDR3 is TGCAGTGTGGGCACAGATACGCAGTATTTT. It encodes CSVGTDTQYF.